A selection of T cell receptor beta chains follows, all from one sample in a study of immune evolution from preneoplasia to lung adenocarcinoma. Some clones are missing from TCRdb's copy, which holds only in-frame ones; the method was immunoSEQ multiplex PCR. The repertoire holds approximately 6,900 clones, with 80% to 85% as singletons. Sequenced input: FFPE lung adenocarcinoma in situ tissue. Receptors originate from a donor aged 70 or older with lung adenocarcinoma. CDR3s include the opening cysteine and the closing phenylalanine or tryptophan. A D gene is named only where the DNA matches it firmly. A clone size is listed for some rows: how often the clone was seen (once, few, many), or a class if it is expanded.

V gene	J gene	clone size	D gene	CDR3 DNA	CDR3 protein
TRBV2	TRBJ1-1	NA	NA	TGTGCCAGCAGTGAAGCGCTGGGGGGGGAAGAAGCTTTCTTT	CASSEALGGEEAFF
TRBV7-6	TRBJ2-2	NA	NA	TGTGCCAGCAGCTTAGAACGCAGGTCTCACACCGGGGAGCTGTTTTTT	CASSLERRSHTGELFF
TRBV30	TRBJ1-3	once	NA	TGTGCCTGGACCAGGGACGCGTCTGGAAACACCATATATTTT	CAWTRDASGNTIYF
TRBV5-1	TRBJ2-1	NA	NA	TGCGCCAGCAGCTTGGTAGGACGTTTAGAGGGTGAGCAGTTCTTC	CASSLVGRLEGEQFF
TRBV7-9	TRBJ1-2	once	TRBD1	TGTGCCAGCAGCCTAGACAGGGGGGGCGGCTACACCTTC	CASSLDRGGGYTF
TRBV19	TRBJ2-1	NA	NA	TGTGCCAGTAGTCTCCATTCGCCCTATGAGCAGTTCTTC	CASSLHSPYEQFF
TRBV5-4	TRBJ2-7	NA	NA	TGTGCCAGCAGCTTGGAGCATAGGGGCGAGCAGTACTTC	CASSLEHRGEQYF
TRBV7-2	TRBJ1-2	NA	NA	TGTGCCAGCAGCTATTCCCCGATGGGGGGAGGCTATGGCTACACCTTC	CASSYSPMGGGYGYTF
TRBV11-3	TRBJ2-1	NA	TRBD2	TGTGCCAGCAGCTCACAGAGGACTAGCGGGAGACGCAATGAGCAGTTCTTC	CASSSQRTSGRRNEQFF
TRBV18	TRBJ2-7	NA	NA	TGTGCCAGCTCACCTCGGGACACCGGCTGGGAGCAGTACTTC	CASSPRDTGWEQYF
TRBV30	TRBJ1-2	NA	NA	TGTGCCTGGGATAATCGGGGCTTTGGCTACACCTTC	CAWDNRGFGYTF
TRBV27	TRBJ2-7	NA	TRBD2	TGTGCCAGCAGTTTGACTAGCGGGAGGACCTACGAGCAGTACTTC	CASSLTSGRTYEQYF
TRBV19	TRBJ1-2	NA	TRBD1	TGTGCCAGTCGGGACAGAGAATATGGCTACACCTTC	CASRDREYGYTF
TRBV5-1	TRBJ2-1	NA	TRBD2	TGCGCCAGCAGCTCCCCTGGGCTAGCGGTATCCAATGAGCAGTTCTTC	CASSSPGLAVSNEQFF
TRBV4-1	TRBJ2-3	NA	NA	TGCGCCAGCAGCCAAGATCCGGGGGCAGAGACAGATACGCAGTATTTT	CASSQDPGAETDTQYF
TRBV30	TRBJ2-1	few	NA	TGTGCCTGTCCAGGGGCTGAGGGTGAGCAGTTCTTC	CACPGAEGEQFF
TRBV7-9	TRBJ2-5	NA	NA	TGTGCCAGCAGCGACCGGGTATTTGGGACCCAGTACTTC	CASSDRVFGTQYF
TRBV7-6	TRBJ2-3	NA	NA	TGTGCCAGCAGCTTAGTAGTGGATACGCAGTATTTT	CASSLVVDTQYF
TRBV19	TRBJ2-7	few	NA	TGTGCCAGTAGGGCGGGGTCTAACTACGAGCAGTACTTC	CASRAGSNYEQYF
TRBV11-2	TRBJ2-1	NA	NA	TGTGCCAGCAGCTCCCCGGACAGCGGCCCCCTGGATGAGCAGTTCTTC	CASSSPDSGPLDEQFF
TRBV18	TRBJ2-3	few	TRBD2	TGTGCCAGCTCACCACTCAGCGGGACCACAGATACGCAGTATTTT	CASSPLSGTTDTQYF
TRBV12-5	TRBJ2-7	NA	TRBD1	TGTGCTAGTGGTTTGGGCCCGGGACAGGGTTACGAGCAGTACTTC	CASGLGPGQGYEQYF
TRBV6-1	TRBJ1-5	NA	NA	TGTGCCAGCAGTGAATGGGGGGCCAGTCAGCCCCAGCATTTT	CASSEWGASQPQHF
TRBV4-1	TRBJ2-5	NA	NA	TGCGCCAGCAGCCAAACCCCAGGGAGATGGGAGACCCAGTACTTC	CASSQTPGRWETQYF
TRBV9	TRBJ1-1	NA	TRBD1	TGTGCCAGCAGCGAAACAGGGGGCACTGAAGCTTTCTTT	CASSETGGTEAFF
TRBV5-6	TRBJ2-5	NA	NA	TGTGCCAGCAGCTTGGAAGAGACCCAGTACTTC	CASSLEETQYF
TRBV9	TRBJ2-7	NA	NA	TGTGCCAGCAGCCTCGGCCCAGGCTCCTACGAGCAGTACTTC	CASSLGPGSYEQYF
TRBV10-3	TRBJ2-1	NA	TRBD2	TGTGCCATCAGTGAGCCGGGACTAGCGGGGGATGAGCAGTTCTTC	CAISEPGLAGDEQFF
TRBV7-9	TRBJ1-1	NA	NA	TGTGCCAGCAGCCGAACGGGGCCGATGAACACTGAAGCTTTCTTT	CASSRTGPMNTEAFF
TRBV6-6	TRBJ2-3	few	TRBD2	TGTGCCAGCAGTCCAGCGGGGGGCACAGATACGCAGTATTTT	CASSPAGGTDTQYF
TRBV2	TRBJ1-6	NA	NA	TGTGCCAGCAGTGAGCCTGTTACAAATTCACCCCTCCACTTT	CASSEPVTNSPLHF
TRBV6-5	TRBJ2-7	NA	TRBD2	TGTGCCAGCAGTTACGCCTCTAGCGGGGGGATCTACGAGCAGTACTTC	CASSYASSGGIYEQYF
TRBV5-1	TRBJ2-7	few	TRBD2	TGCGCCAGCGGGGAGTTGACTAGCGGGAGAGACTACGAGCAGTACTTC	CASGELTSGRDYEQYF
TRBV6-6	TRBJ1-5	NA	NA	TGTGCCAGCAGTTATTCACCCTCCTATAGCAATCAGCCCCAGCATTTT	CASSYSPSYSNQPQHF
TRBV5-1	TRBJ2-7	NA	TRBD1	TGCGCCAGCAGCCGAGGACAGGGACATTTCGACGAGCAGTACTTC	CASSRGQGHFDEQYF
TRBV12-5	TRBJ1-1	NA	NA	TGTGCTAGTGGTTTGACAGGGACCTTCGGCACTGAAGCTTTCTTT	CASGLTGTFGTEAFF
TRBV10-1	TRBJ2-1	NA	NA	TGCGCCAGCAGTGAGTCCAGTAGCCCTCCCTTGGGCGATGAGCAGTTCTTC	CASSESSSPPLGDEQFF
TRBV9	TRBJ2-5	few	TRBD1	TGTGCCAGCAGCGTAGATCCAGGGGGCCGTGGAGAGACCCAGTACTTC	CASSVDPGGRGETQYF
TRBV7-9	TRBJ1-2	NA	NA	TGTGCCAGCAGCTCACCCGGTGGAACAGGGCAGGGTGGCTACACCTTC	CASSSPGGTGQGGYTF
TRBV6-1	TRBJ1-5	NA	NA	TGTGCCAGCAGTGAAATAGGGAGGATTGGGCAGCCCCAGCATTTT	CASSEIGRIGQPQHF
TRBV18	TRBJ2-4	few	TRBD2	TGTGCCAGCTCACCCCAGACTAGCGTTGCTCAGTACTTC	CASSPQTSVAQYF
TRBV7-8	TRBJ2-6	NA	TRBD2	TGTGCCAGCAGCTTAGTAGGCCTAGCGGGGACTGGGGCCAACGTCCTGACTTTC	CASSLVGLAGTGANVLTF
TRBV7-6	TRBJ1-1	once	TRBD1	TGTGCCAGCAGCCCCAGGGGGCGCGGCACTGAAGCTTTCTTT	CASSPRGRGTEAFF
TRBV11-3	TRBJ1-5	NA	NA	TGTGCCAGCAGCTTGGGGGGTCCTAATCAGCCCCAGCATTTT	CASSLGGPNQPQHF
TRBV18	TRBJ2-7	NA	TRBD2	TGTGCCAGCTCACCTGGGGCTAGCGGCAGTTACGAGCAGTACTTC	CASSPGASGSYEQYF
TRBV7-2	TRBJ2-1	NA	NA	TGTGCCAGCAGCTTAGGTGGGACCTACTACAATGAGCAGTTCTTC	CASSLGGTYYNEQFF
TRBV7-9	TRBJ1-2	NA	TRBD1	TGTGCCAGCTTAGGACAGGAGATAAATGGCTACACCTTC	CASLGQEINGYTF
TRBV4-2	TRBJ2-7	NA	TRBD2	TGTGCCAGCAGCCAAGACCTTAGCGGGAAGGGCTCCTACGAGCAGTACTTC	CASSQDLSGKGSYEQYF
TRBV18	TRBJ1-1	NA	NA	TGTGCCAGCTCACCACGAGGGGCAGGTATGAACACTGAAGCTTTCTTT	CASSPRGAGMNTEAFF
TRBV15	TRBJ1-5	few	NA	TGTGCCACCAGCAGAGACGGAGATGGCAATCAGCCCCAGCATTTT	CATSRDGDGNQPQHF